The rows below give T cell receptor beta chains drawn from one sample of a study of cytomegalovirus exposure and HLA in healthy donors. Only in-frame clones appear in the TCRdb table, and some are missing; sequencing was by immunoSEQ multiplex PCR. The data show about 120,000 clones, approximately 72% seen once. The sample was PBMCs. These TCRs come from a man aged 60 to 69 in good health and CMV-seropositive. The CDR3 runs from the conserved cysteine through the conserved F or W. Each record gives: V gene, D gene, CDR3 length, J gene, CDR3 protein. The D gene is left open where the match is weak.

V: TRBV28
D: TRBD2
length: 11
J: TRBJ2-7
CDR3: CASIQRGRQYF

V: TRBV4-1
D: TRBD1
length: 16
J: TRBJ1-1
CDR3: CASSRQRGQLNTEAFF

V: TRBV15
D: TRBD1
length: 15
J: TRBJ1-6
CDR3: CATSIITGGTSPLHF

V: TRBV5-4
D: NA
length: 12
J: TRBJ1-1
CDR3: CASSLARGGAFF

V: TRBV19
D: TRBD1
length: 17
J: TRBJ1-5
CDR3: CASSRDRGRGSGQPQHF

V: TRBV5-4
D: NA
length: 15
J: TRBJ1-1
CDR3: CASSFQTATNTEAFF

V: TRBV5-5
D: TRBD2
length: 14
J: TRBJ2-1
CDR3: CASSRTSGDNEQFF

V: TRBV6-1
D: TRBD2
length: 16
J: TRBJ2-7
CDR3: CASSEQASGSSYEQYF

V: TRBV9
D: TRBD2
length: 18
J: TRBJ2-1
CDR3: CASSATGGLLAGNNEQFF

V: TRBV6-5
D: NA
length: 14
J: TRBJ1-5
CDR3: CASRGGLSNQPQHF

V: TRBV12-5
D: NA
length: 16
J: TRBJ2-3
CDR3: CASGLGQSFYTDTQYF

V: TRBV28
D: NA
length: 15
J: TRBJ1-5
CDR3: CASRPTSDTNQPQHF